This TCR beta chain is from a study of CD8 T cells in ankylosing spondylitis. Study conclusions and caveats: Earlier literature documents some of the motif variants in reactive arthritis synovial fluid and blood.

A remark on this clonotype: The antigen is unknown.

TCRdb processed the 5' RACE reads anew with MiXCR; each CDR3 protein has one entry. The sample contains around 150,000 distinct CDR3 sequences, about 7% of which appear only once. Germline V CDR1 and CDR2: SGHTA, FQGNSA. Unmatched junction bases numbered 8, after V lost 5 bases and J lost 4 bases. The CDR3 has 15 amino acids. The sample taken for sequencing was blood, either unsorted or a sorted T cell fraction (not recorded which). The sequence was collected from a female donor with ankylosing spondylitis or in good health (not recorded which). The chain combines TRBV7-2 with TRBJ1-1; 9 bases agree with TRBD1. The CDR3: CASSITQGAGTEAFF. The CDR3 DNA follows: TGTGCCAGCAGCATAACACAGGGGGCTGGCACTGAAGCTTTCTTT. Complete variable domain (other parts from reference TRBV7-2 and TRBJ1-1): GAGVSQSPSNKVTEKGKDVELRCDPISGHTALYWYRQSLGQGLEFLIYFQGNSAPDKSGLPSDRFSAERTGGSVSTLTIQRTQQEDSAVYLCASSITQGAGTEAFFGQGTRLTVV.